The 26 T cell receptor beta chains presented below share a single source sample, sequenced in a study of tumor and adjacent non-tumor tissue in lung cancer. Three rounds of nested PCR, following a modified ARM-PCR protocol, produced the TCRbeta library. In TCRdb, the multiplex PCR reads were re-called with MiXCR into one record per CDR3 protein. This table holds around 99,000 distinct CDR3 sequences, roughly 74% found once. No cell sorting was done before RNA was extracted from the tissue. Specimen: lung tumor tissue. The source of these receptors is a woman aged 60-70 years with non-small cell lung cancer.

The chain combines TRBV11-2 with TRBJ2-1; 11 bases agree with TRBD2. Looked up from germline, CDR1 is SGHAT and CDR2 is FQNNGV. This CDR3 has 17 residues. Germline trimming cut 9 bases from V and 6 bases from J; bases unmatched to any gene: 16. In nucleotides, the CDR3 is TGTGCCAGTAGCCCCCCCCAACTAGCGGGGGTTCTCAATGAGCAGTTCTTC. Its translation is CASSPPQLAGVLNEQFF.

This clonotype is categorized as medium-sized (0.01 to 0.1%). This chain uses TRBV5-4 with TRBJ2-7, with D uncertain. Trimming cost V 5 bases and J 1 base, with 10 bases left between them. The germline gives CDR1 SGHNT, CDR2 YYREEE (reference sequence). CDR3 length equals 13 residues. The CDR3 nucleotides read TGTGCCAGCAGTAAAGATATGTCCTACGAGCAGTACTTC. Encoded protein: CASSKDMSYEQYF.

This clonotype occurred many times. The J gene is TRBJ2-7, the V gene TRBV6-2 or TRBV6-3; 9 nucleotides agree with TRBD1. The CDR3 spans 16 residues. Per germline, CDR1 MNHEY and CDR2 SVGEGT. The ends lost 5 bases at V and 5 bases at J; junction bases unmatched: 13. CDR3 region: CASSDGTGKVSHEQYF. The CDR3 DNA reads TGTGCCAGCAGTGACGGGACAGGGAAAGTATCCCACGAGCAGTACTTC.

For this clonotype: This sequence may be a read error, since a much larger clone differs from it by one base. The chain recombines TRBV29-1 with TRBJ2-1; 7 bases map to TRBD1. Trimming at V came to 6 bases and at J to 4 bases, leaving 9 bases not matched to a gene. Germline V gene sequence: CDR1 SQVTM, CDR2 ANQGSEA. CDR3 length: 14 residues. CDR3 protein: CSVGYRGRYNEQFF. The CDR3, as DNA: TGCAGCGTGGGGTACAGGGGCAGGTACAATGAGCAGTTCTTC.

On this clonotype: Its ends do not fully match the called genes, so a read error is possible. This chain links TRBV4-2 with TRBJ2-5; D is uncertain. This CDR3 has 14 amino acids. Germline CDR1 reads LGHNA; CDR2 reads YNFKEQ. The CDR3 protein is CASSQGLWGETQYF. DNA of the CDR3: TGTGCCAGCAGCCAAGGTTTATGGGGTGAGACTCAGTACTTC.

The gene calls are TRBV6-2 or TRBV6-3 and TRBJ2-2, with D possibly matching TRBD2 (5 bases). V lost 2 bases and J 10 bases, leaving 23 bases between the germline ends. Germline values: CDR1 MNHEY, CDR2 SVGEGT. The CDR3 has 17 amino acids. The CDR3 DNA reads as TGTGCCAGCAGTTACATCCAACAGAGGGCCAACGCCGAGGAGCTGTTTTTT. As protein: CASSYIQQRANAEELFF.

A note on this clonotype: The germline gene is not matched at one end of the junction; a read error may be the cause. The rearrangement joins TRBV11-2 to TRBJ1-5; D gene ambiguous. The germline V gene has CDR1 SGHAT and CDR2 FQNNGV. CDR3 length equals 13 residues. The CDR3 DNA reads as TGTGCCGGCAGCTCCGAGGGTTTTCAGCCTCAGCATTTT. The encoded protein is CAGSSEGFQPQHF.

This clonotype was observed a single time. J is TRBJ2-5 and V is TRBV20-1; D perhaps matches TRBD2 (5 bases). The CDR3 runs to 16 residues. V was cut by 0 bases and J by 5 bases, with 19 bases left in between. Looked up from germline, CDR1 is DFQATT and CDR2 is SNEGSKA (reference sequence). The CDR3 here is CSARDLTSRRWETQYF. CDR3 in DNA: TGCAGTGCTAGAGATTTGACAAGCAGGAGGTGGGAGACCCAGTACTTC.

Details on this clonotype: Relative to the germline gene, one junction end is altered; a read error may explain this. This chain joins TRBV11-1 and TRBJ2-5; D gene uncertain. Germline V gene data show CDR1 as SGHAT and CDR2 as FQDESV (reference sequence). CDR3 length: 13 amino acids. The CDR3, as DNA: TGTGCCACCCGCTTAATCCAGTCGGAGACCCAGTATTTC. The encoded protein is CATRLIQSETQYF. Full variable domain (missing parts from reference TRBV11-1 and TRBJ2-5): EAEVAQSPRYKITEKSQAVAFWCDPISGHATLYWYRQILGQGPELLVQFQDESVVDDSQLPKDRFSAERLKGVDSTLKIQPAELGDSAMYLCATRLIQSETQYFGPGTRLLVL.

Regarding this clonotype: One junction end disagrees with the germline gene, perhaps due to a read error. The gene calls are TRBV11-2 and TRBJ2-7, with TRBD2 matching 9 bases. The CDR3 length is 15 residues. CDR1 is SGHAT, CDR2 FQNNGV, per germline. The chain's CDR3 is CASSYGNSGSYERYF. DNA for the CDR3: TGTGCTAGCAGCTACGGGAATAGCGGGAGCTACGAGCGGTACTTC. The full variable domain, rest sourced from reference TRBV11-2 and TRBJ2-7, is EAGVAQSPRYKIIEKRQSVAFWCNPISGHATLYWYQQILGQGPKLLIQFQNNGVVDDSQLPKDRFSAERLKGVDSTLKIQPAKLEDSAVYLCASSYGNSGSYERYFGPGTRLTVT.

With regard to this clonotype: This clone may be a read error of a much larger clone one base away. CDR3 coding DNA: TGCATCGGGGGGACAGGGTCCCTCGGCATTGAAGCTTTCTTT. It translates to CIGGTGSLGIEAFF. The rearrangement joins TRBV29-1 to TRBJ1-1; TRBD1 agrees at 9 bases. The CDR3 covers 14 residues. Looked up from germline, CDR1 is SQVTM and CDR2 is ANQGSEA.

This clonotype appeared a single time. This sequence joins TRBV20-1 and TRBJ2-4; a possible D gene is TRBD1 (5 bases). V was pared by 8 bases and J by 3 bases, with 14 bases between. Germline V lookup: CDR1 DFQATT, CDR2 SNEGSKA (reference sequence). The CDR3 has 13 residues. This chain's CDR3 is CSRTSSGKNIQYF. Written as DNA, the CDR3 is TGCAGTCGGACAAGTTCGGGCAAAAACATTCAGTACTTC.

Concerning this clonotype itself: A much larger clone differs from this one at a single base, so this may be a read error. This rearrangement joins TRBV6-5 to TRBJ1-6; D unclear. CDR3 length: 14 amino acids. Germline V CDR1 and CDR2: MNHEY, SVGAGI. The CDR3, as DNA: TGTGCCAGCAGTCGGGAGGTTTATAATTCACCCCCCCACTTT. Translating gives CASSREVYNSPPHF.

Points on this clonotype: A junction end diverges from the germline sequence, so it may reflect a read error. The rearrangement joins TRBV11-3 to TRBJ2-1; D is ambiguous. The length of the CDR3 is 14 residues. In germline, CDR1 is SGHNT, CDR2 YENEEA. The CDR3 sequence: CAGSLKYSYNEQFF. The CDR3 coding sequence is TGTGCCGGCAGCTTGAAGTACTCCTACAATGAGCAGTTCTTC.

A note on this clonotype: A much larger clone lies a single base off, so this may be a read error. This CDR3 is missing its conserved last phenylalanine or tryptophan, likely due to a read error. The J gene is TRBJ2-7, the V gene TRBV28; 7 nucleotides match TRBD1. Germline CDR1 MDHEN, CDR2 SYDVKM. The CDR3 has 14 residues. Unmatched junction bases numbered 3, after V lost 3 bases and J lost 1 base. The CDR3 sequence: CASSFFRGSYEQYL. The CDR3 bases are TGTGCCAGCAGTTTCTTCAGGGGGTCCTACGAGCAGTACCTC.

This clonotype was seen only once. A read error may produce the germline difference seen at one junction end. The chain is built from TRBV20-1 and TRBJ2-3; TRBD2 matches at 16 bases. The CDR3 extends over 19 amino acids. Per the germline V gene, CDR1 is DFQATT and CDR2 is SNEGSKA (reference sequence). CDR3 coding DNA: TGCAGTGTCGATACCGGGACTAGCGGGAGGGCCCTAGGTACAGACACGCAGTATTTT. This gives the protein CSVDTGTSGRALGTDTQYF.

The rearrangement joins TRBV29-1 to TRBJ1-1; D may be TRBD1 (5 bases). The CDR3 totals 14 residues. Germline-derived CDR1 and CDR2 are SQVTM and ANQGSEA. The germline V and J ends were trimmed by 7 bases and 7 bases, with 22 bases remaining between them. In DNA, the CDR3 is TGCAGCGATGGTCCCGATGAGGCAGGGTTTGAAGCTTTCTTT. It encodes CSDGPDEAGFEAFF. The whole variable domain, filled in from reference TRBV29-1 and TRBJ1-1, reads SAVISQKPSRDICQRGTSLTIQCQVDSQVTMMFWYRQQPGQSLTLIATANQGSEATYESGFVIDKFPISRPNLTFSTLTVSNMSPEDSSIYLCSDGPDEAGFEAFFGQGTRLTVV.

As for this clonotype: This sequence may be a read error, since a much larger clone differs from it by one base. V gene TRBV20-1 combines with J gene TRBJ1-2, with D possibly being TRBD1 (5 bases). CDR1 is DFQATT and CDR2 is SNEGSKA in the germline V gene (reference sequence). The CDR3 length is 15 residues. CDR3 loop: CSARDREYGNYAYTF. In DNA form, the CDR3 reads TGCAGTGCTAGAGACAGGGAATATGGGAACTATGCCTACACCTTC.

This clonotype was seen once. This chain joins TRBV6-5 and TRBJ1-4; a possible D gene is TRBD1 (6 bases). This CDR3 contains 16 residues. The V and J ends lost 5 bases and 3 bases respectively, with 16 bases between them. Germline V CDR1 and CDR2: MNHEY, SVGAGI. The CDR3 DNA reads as TGTGCCAGCAGTAAACAGGGTATTACACCTAATGAAAAACTGTTTTTT. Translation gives CASSKQGITPNEKLFF.

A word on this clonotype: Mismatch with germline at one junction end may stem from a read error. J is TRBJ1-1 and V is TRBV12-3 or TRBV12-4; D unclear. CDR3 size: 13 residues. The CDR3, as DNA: TGTGCCAACAGTTTAGTCAGTGGCACTGAAGCTTTCTTT. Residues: CANSLVSGTEAFF.

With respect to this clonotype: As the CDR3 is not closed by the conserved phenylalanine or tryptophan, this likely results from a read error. Here the CDR3 DNA reads TGTGTCAGCAGTGCTAGCGGGAGAAACATTCAGTACGTC. Translated: CVSSASGRNIQYV. The chain couples TRBV12-3 or TRBV12-4 to TRBJ2-4, with 10 bases lining up with TRBD2. The CDR3 has 13 residues.

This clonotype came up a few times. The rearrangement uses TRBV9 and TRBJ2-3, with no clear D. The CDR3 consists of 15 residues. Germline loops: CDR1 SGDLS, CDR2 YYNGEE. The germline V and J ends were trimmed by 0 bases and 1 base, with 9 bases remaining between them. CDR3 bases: TGTGCCAGCAGCGTAGAAAACCGGGGCACAGATACGCAGTATTTT. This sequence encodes CASSVENRGTDTQYF. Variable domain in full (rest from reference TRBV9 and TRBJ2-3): DSGVTQTPKHLITATGQRVTLRCSPRSGDLSVYWYQQSLDQGLQFLIQYYNGEERAKGNILERFSAQQFPDLHSELNLSSLELGDSALYFCASSVENRGTDTQYFGPGTRLTVL.

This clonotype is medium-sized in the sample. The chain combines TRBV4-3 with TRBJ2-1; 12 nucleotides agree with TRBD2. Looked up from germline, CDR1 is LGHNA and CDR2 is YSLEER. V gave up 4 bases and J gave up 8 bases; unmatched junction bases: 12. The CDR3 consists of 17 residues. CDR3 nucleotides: TGCGCCAGCAGCCCAGCCGCGACTAGCGGGAGTCTTGATGAGCAGTTCTTC. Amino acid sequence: CASSPAATSGSLDEQFF.

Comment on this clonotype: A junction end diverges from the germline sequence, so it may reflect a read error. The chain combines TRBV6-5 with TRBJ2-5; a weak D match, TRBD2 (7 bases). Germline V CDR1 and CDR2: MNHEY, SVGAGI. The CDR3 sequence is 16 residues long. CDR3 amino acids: CASSYSFGEGEETQYF. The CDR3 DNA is TGTGCTAGCAGTTACTCGTTTGGGGAGGGGGAAGAGACCCAGTACTTC.

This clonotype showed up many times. The CDR3 loop reads CSVDSGGVETQYF. DNA of the CDR3: TGCAGCGTTGACTCAGGGGGCGTTGAGACCCAGTACTTC. The V call is TRBV29-1, the J call TRBJ2-5, with TRBD1 identical over 8 bases. CDR3 length: 13 residues. The V gene end was trimmed by 3 bases and the J gene end by 5 bases; junction bases not matched to a gene: 5. Germline assignment: CDR1 SQVTM and CDR2 ANQGSEA. Looking up the rest from reference TRBV29-1 and TRBJ2-5 gives the full variable domain: SAVISQKPSRDICQRGTSLTIQCQVDSQVTMMFWYRQQPGQSLTLIATANQGSEATYESGFVIDKFPISRPNLTFSTLTVSNMSPEDSSIYLCSVDSGGVETQYFGPGTRLLVL.

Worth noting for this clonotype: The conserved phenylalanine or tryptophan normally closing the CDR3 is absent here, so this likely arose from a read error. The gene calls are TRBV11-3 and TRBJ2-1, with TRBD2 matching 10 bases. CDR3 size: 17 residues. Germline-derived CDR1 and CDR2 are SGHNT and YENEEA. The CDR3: CANSLELASGSHNEQFS. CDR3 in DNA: TGTGCTAACAGCTTAGAGTTGGCTAGCGGGAGCCACAATGAGCAGTTCTCC.